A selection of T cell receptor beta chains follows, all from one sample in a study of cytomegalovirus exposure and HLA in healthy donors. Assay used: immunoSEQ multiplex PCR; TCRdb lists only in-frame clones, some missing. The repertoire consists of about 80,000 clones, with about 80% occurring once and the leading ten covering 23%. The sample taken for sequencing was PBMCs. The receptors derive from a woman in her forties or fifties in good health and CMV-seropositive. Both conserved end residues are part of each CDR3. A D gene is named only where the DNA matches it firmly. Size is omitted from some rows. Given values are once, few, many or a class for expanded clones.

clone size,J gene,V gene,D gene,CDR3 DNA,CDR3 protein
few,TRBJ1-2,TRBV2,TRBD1,TGTGCCAGCAGACCCGGACAGGGGGTCTATGGCTACACCTTC,CASRPGQGVYGYTF
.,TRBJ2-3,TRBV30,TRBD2,TGTGCCTGGAGTGGAAGACTAGCAATTCACACAGATACGCAGTATTTT,CAWSGRLAIHTDTQYF
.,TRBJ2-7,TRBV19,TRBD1,TGTGCCAGTAGTGGACAGGGTTGGCCCGCCGAGCAGTACTTC,CASSGQGWPAEQYF
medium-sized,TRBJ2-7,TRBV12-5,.,TGTGCTAGTGGTTTGGGGACATTTCCCTACGAGCAGTACTTC,CASGLGTFPYEQYF
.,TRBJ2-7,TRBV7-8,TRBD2,TGTGCCAGCAGCCTGGGGGGACTAGCGAGTTTCTTTTCCTACGAGCAGTACTTC,CASSLGGLASFFSYEQYF
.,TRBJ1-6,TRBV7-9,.,TGTGCCAGCAGCTTCCCCATGACAGGTCCCTCCAATTCACCCCTCCACTTT,CASSFPMTGPSNSPLHF
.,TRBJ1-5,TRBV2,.,TGTGCCAGCAGTGGCGGACGCTCTAGGGGCCAGCCCCAGCATTTT,CASSGGRSRGQPQHF
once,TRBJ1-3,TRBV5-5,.,TGTGCCAGCAGCTTGGACCGGACTCACTCTGGAAACACCATATATTTT,CASSLDRTHSGNTIYF
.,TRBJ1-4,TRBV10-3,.,TGTGCCATCAGTGACGGGGGAGGGGTTGAAAAACTGTTTTTT,CAISDGGGVEKLFF
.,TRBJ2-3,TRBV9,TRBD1,TGTGCCAGCAGCGACCCCCCCGGGACAGGGTCGGCAGATACGCAGTATTTT,CASSDPPGTGSADTQYF
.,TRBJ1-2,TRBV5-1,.,TGCGCCAGCAGCTTGGAAGGCCAGGATGGCTACACCTTC,CASSLEGQDGYTF
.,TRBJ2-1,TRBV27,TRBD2,TGTGCCAGCAGAGCCGGGACTAGCGGGTCACAGCTTTCCAATGAGCAGTTCTTC,CASRAGTSGSQLSNEQFF
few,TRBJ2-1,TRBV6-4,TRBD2,TGTGCCAGCAGTAGACTAGCGGGAGGGCCTGATGAGCAGTTCTTC,CASSRLAGGPDEQFF
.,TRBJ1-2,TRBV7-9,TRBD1,TGTGCCAGCCAGGGGGCGGCATATGGCTACACCTTC,CASQGAAYGYTF
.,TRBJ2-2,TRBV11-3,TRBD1,TGTGCCAGCAGCCGGGACAGTTCGAACACCGGGGAGCTGTTTTTT,CASSRDSSNTGELFF
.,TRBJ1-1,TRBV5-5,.,TGTGCCAGCAGGGTGGTATGGGGCGCTCGGACTGAAGCTTTCTTT,CASRVVWGARTEAFF
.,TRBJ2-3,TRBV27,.,TGTGCCAGCAGTGCGGCAGATACGCAGTATTTT,CASSAADTQYF
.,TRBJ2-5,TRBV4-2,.,TGTGCCAGCAGCTCCGATGGGGCTAGCGAGTATTGGGAGACCCAGTACTTC,CASSSDGASEYWETQYF
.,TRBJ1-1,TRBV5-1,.,TGCGCCAGCAGCGGCGGCCCGAACACTGAAGCTTTCTTT,CASSGGPNTEAFF
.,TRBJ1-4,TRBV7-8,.,TGTGCCAGCAGCTTACAGACAGCAACTAATGAAAAACTGTTTTTT,CASSLQTATNEKLFF
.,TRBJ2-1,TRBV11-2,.,TGTGCCAGCAGCTTTGAGGTTGGAGATGAGCAGTTCTTC,CASSFEVGDEQFF
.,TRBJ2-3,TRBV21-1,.,TGTGCCAGCAGCCCCCGCGATAATTCTAGCGGGAGGACAGATACGCAGTATTTT,CASSPRDNSSGRTDTQYF
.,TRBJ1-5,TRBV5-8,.,TGTGCCAGCCGCTTTGCGAACGATCAGCCCCAGCATTTT,CASRFANDQPQHF
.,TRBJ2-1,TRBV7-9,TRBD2,TGTGCCAGCAGCAATAGCGGGGGGGGCAATGAGCAGTTCTTC,CASSNSGGGNEQFF
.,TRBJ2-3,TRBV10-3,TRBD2,TGTGCCATCAGTGAAAGTGGTGAGCTAGCGGGAGGGCCCGCAGATACGCAGTATTTT,CAISESGELAGGPADTQYF
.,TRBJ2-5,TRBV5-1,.,TGCGCCAGCAGCTTGGCCTTCGAGGAGACCCAGTACTTC,CASSLAFEETQYF
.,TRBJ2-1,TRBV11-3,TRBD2,TGTGCCAGCAGACCTGCCGGGACTAGCGGGAGAGATGAGCAGTTCTTC,CASRPAGTSGRDEQFF
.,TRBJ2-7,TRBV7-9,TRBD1,TGTGCCAGCAGCTTACCGCGACAGGGGGTCTCCGAGCAGTACTTC,CASSLPRQGVSEQYF